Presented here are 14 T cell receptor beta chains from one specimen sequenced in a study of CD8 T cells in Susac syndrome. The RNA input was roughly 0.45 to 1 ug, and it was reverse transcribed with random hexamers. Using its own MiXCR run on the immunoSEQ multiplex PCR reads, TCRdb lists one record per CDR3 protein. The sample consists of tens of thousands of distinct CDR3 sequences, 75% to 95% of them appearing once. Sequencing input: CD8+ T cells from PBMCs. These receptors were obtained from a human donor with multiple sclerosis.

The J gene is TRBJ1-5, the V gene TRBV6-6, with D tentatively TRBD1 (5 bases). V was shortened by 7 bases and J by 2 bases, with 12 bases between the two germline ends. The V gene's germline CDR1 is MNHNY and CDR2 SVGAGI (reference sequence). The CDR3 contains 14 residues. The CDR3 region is CASNTGGGNQPQHF. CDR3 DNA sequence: TGTGCCAGCAATACGGGGGGAGGCAATCAGCCCCAGCATTTT.

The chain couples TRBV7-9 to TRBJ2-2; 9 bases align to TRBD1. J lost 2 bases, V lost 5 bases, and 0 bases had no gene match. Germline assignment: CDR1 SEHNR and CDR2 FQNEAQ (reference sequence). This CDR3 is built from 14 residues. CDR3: CASSTGGNTGELFF. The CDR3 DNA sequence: TGTGCCAGCAGCACAGGGGGCAACACCGGGGAGCTGTTTTTT.

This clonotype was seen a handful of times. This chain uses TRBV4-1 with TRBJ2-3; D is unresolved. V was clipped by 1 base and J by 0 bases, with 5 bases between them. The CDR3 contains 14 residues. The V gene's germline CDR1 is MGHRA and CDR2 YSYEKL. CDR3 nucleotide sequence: TGCGCCAGCAGCCAAGGGTCTAGCACAGATACGCAGTATTTT. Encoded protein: CASSQGSSTDTQYF.

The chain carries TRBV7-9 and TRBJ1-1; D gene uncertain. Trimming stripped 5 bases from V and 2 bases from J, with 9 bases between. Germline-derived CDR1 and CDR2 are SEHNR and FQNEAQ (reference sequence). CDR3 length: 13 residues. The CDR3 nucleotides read TGTGCCAGCAGCCAAAGTTTAAACACTGAAGCTTTCTTT. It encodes CASSQSLNTEAFF.

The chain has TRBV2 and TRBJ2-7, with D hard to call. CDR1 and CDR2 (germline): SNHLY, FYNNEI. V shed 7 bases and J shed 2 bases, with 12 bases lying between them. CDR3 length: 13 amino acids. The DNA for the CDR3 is TGTGCCAGCAACCTCCGGGTGCCCTACGAGCAGTACTTC. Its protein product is CASNLRVPYEQYF. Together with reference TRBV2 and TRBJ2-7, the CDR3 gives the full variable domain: EPEVTQTPSHQVTQMGQEVILRCVPISNHLYFYWYRQILGQKVEFLVSFYNNEISEKSEIFDDQFSVERPDGSNFTLKIRSTKLEDSAMYFCASNLRVPYEQYFGPGTRLTVT.

The CDR3 nucleotides are TGTGCCAGCAGTTTAAGGGGACAGGCCTATGGCTACACCTTC. It is translated as CASSLRGQAYGYTF. The gene calls are TRBV28 and TRBJ1-2; 8 bases map to TRBD1. The CDR3 consists of 14 residues. Trimming took 2 bases from V and 4 from J; bases not matched to a gene: 3. CDR1 is MDHEN, CDR2 SYDVKM, per germline.

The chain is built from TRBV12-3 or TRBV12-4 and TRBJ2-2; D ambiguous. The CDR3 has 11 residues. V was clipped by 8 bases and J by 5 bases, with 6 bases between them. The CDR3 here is CASFGTGELFF. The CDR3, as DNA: TGTGCCAGCTTTGGAACCGGGGAGCTGTTTTTT.

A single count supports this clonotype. In DNA form, the CDR3 reads TGTGCCAGTACCCCCCCAGGGGAATACGCTGAAGCTTTCTTT. It codes for CASTPPGEYAEAFF. The V call is TRBV19, the J call TRBJ1-1; D is perhaps TRBD1 (6 bases). This CDR3 comprises 14 residues. The germline gives CDR1 LNHDA, CDR2 SQIVND (reference sequence). V was clipped by 7 bases and J by 6 bases, with 18 bases between them. The full variable domain, rest sourced from reference TRBV19 and TRBJ1-1, is DGGITQSPKYLFRKEGQNVTLSCEQNLNHDAMYWYRQDPGQGLRLIYYSQIVNDFQKGDIAEGYSVSREKKESFPLTVTSAQKNPTAFYLCASTPPGEYAEAFFGQGTRLTVV.

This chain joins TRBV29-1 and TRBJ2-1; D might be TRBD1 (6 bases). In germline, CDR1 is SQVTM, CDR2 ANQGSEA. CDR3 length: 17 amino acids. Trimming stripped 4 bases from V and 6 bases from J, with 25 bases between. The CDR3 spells CSVVGGQDSTSPNEQFF. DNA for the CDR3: TGCAGCGTTGTGGGTGGGCAGGACAGCACCTCACCCAATGAGCAGTTCTTC.

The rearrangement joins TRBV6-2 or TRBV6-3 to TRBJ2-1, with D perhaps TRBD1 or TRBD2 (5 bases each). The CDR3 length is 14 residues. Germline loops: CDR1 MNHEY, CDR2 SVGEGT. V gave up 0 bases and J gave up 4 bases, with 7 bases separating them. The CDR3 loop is CASSYSGVYNEQFF. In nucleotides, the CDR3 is TGTGCCAGCAGTTACTCGGGGGTTTACAATGAGCAGTTCTTC.

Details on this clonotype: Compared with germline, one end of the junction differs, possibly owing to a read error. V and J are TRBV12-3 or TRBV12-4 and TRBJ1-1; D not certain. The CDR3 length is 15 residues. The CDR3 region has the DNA TGTGCCAGCAGTGGGGTCGGACGGATGAACACTGAAGTTTTCTTT. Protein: CASSGVGRMNTEVFF.

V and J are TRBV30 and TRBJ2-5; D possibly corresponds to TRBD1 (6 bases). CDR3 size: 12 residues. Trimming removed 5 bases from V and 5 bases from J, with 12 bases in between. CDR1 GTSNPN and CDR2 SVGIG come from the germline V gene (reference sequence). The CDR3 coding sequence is TGTGCCTGGGCGGACAGTGTGGAGACCCAGTACTTC. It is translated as CAWADSVETQYF. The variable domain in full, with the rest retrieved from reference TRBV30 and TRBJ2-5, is SQTIHQWPATLVQPVGSPLSLECTVEGTSNPNLYWYRQAAGRGLQLLFYSVGIGQISSEVPQNLSASRPQDRQFILSSKKLLLSDSGFYLCAWADSVETQYFGPGTRLLVL.

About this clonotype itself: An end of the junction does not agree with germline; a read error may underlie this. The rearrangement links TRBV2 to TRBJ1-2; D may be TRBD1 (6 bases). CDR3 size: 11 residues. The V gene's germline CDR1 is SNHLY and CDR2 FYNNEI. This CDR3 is CASRGDINYAF. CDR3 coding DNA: TGTGCCAGCAGGGGGGACATAAACTACGCCTTC.

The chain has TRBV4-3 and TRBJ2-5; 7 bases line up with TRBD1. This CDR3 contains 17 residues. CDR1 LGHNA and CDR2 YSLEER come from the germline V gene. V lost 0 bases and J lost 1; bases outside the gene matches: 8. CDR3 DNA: TGCGCCAGCAGCCAAGATCGGGGCAGGGGGTCCCAAGAGACCCAGTACTTC. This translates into CASSQDRGRGSQETQYF.